This note documents a single T cell receptor beta chain sequence. What it binds is not known. The CDR3 is 16 residues long. Germline loops: CDR1 MDHEN, CDR2 SYDVKM. Trimming took off 6 bases at V and 6 bases at J, with 21 bases between the two ends. The data were obtained in a study of glioma-infiltrating T cells after dendritic cell vaccination. Study overall: Dendritic cell vaccination trial patients had either newly diagnosed or recurrent glioblastoma. The vaccine used monocyte-derived dendritic cells pulsed overnight with autologous tumor lysate. Whole-study results and caveats: Complete blood and tumor specimen sets were limited to few patients.

The primer mix had 60 V beta and 13 J beta primers. TCRdb's copy holds only in-frame clones and misses some; the assay was immunoSEQ multiplex PCR. The sample lists some 100,000 clones, approximately 80% occurring once. The chain links TRBV28 to TRBJ1-5; D perhaps matches TRBD1 (6 bases). The source of this sequence is a human donor with glioblastoma. The specimen comprised blood, sampled before dendritic cell vaccination. CDR3 nucleotides: TGTGCCAGCAGGACGCAGGGGACCCAGGGGAGTCAGCCCCAGCATTTT. This codes for CASRTQGTQGSQPQHF.